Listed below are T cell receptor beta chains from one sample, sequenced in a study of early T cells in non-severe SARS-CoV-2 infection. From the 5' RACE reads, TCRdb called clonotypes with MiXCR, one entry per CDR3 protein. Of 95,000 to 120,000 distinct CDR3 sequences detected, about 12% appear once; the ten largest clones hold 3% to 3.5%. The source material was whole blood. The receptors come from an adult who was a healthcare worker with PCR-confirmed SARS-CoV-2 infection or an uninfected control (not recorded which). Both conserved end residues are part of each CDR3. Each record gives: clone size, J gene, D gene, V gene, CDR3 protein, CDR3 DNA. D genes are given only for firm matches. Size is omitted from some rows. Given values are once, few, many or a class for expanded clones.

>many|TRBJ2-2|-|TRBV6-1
CASSIRPVVAGELFF
TGTGCCAGCAGTATACGTCCAGTTGTAGCCGGGGAGCTGTTTTTT
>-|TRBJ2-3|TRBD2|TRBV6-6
CASSYANDGTSRDTQYF
TGTGCCAGCAGTTACGCTAACGACGGGACTAGCAGAGATACGCAGTATTTT
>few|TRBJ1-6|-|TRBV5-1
CASGQGSNNSPLHF
TGCGCCAGCGGGCAGGGGTCGAACAATTCACCCCTCCACTTT
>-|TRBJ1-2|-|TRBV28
CASSWGGYGYTF
TGTGCCAGCAGCTGGGGCGGCTATGGCTACACCTTC
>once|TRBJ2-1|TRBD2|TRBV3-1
CASSQEKAGAPYNEQFF
TGTGCCAGCAGCCAAGAAAAAGCGGGGGCGCCCTACAATGAGCAGTTCTTC
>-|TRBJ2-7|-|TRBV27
CASSLSTAGGEQYF
TGTGCCAGCAGTTTATCCACCGCCGGAGGAGAGCAGTACTTC
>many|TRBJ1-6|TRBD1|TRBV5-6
CASSWIDRVDSPLHF
TGTGCCAGCAGCTGGATTGACAGGGTTGATTCACCCCTCCACTTT
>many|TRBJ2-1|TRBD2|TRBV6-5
CASSYGTTGEQFF
TGTGCCAGCAGTTACGGGACTACCGGAGAGCAGTTCTTC
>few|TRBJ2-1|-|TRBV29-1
CSVRRGPSNEQFF
TGCAGCGTCCGGCGGGGGCCGAGCAATGAGCAGTTCTTC
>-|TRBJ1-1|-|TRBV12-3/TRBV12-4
CASIWRGKNTEAFF
TGTGCCAGCATTTGGCGGGGGAAGAACACTGAAGCTTTCTTT
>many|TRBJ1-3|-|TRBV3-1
CASSLSSGNTIYF
TGTGCCAGCAGTCTGAGCTCTGGAAACACCATATATTTT
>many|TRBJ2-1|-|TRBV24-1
CATSEPGGLDEQFF
TGTGCCACCAGTGAACCGGGGGGCCTCGATGAGCAGTTCTTC
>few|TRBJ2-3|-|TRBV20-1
CSARGPGPGSGTDTQYF
TGCAGTGCTAGAGGTCCCGGGCCGGGGTCTGGCACAGATACGCAGTATTTT
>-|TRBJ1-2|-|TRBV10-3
CAIFGVGYTF
TGTGCCATCTTCGGAGTCGGCTACACCTTC
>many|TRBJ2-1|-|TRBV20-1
CSARQFSYNEQFF
TGCAGTGCTAGACAGTTCTCCTACAATGAGCAGTTCTTC
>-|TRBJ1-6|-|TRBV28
CASSLFPGRNNSPLHF
TGTGCCAGCAGTTTATTCCCGGGCAGGAATAATTCACCCCTCCACTTT
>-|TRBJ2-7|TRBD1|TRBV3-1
CASSQFPQTGGDEQYF
TGTGCCAGCAGCCAATTCCCTCAGACAGGGGGCGACGAGCAGTACTTC
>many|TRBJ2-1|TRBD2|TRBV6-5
CASSYVTSGRGNEQFF
TGTGCCAGCAGTTATGTAACTAGCGGTAGGGGGAATGAGCAGTTCTTC
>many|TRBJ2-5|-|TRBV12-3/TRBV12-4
CASSTRREAGRGETQYF
TGTGCCAGCAGCACCCGACGTGAGGCCGGAAGGGGGGAGACCCAGTACTTC
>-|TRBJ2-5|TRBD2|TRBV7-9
CASSLETSGGETQYF
TGTGCCAGCAGCTTAGAGACTAGCGGGGGGGAGACCCAGTACTTC
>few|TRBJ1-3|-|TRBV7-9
CASSFSGNTIYF
TGTGCCAGCAGCTTTTCTGGAAACACCATATATTTT
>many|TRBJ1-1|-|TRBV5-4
CASSPTSNRDTSGNTEAFF
TGTGCCAGCAGCCCAACTTCTAACAGGGACACCTCTGGGAACACTGAAGCTTTCTTT